Detailed here is one TCR beta chain. The data originate from a study of technical replicates of blood from several donors. Trimming stripped 11 bases from V and 2 bases from J, with 10 bases between. The CDR3 runs to 11 residues. Germline V gene sequence: CDR1 LNHDA, CDR2 SQIVND (reference sequence). Only in-frame clones appear in the TCRdb table, and some are missing; sequencing was by immunoSEQ multiplex PCR. Of about 80,000 clones listed, approximately 93% are singletons. The sequenced sample was T cells isolated from PBMCs. The rearrangement joins TRBV19 to TRBJ2-7, with D possibly matching TRBD1 (5 bases). This clonotype was obtained from a human donor in good health. The CDR3 sequence: CAAGSPYEQYF. CDR3 bases: TGTGCCGCAGGGTCCCCCTACGAGCAGTACTTC. Combining the CDR3 with reference TRBV19 and TRBJ2-7 gives the whole variable domain DGGITQSPKYLFRKEGQNVTLSCEQNLNHDAMYWYRQDPGQGLRLIYYSQIVNDFQKGDIAEGYSVSREKKESFPLTVTSAQKNPTAFYLCAAGSPYEQYFGPGTRLTVT.